This T cell receptor (beta chain) stems from a study of T cells after yellow fever vaccination. This clonotype was observed a few times. Its antigen remains unidentified. TCRdb re-analysed the 5' RACE reads in MiXCR, keeping a single row per CDR3 protein. The sample shows 500,000 to 650,000 distinct CDR3 sequences, around an eighth of them seen only once. Germline V gene data show CDR1 as SQVTM and CDR2 as ANQGSEA. The CDR3 consists of 14 residues. V was pared by 0 bases and J by 7 bases, with 13 bases between. General study points: It was the secondary response that reached its peak faster, day 5 versus 15, but it was weaker.

The chain is built from TRBV29-1 and TRBJ2-4; TRBD1 is a possible D gene (5 bases). This TCR came from a man aged 25-45 years who received the YFV17D yellow fever vaccine. The sequencing here drew on PBMCs, taken on the day of the yellow fever booster vaccination. The DNA for the CDR3 is TGCAGCGTTGAAGACGGCCTAGGGGCGAACATTCAGTACTTC. Protein product: CSVEDGLGANIQYF.